This T cell receptor beta chain was identified during a study of read filtering for tumor transcriptome and immune sequencing. Looking at the study overall: Per sample, TCR-region reads ranged about 4 to 10.27 million by IR-seq, roughly 80 to 1,300 by RNA-seq.

Whole-study results and caveats: In IR-seq, single-read clonotypes were around four fifths of clonotypes but 3.5% to 4% of reads. The CD138-negative fraction was mixed bone marrow immune cells, not pure T cells. IR-seq captured clonotypes deeper and more reliably than RNA-seq.

Molecular barcoded adaptors covering alpha/delta and beta/gamma chains were used on about 0.4 ug RNA. TCRdb fed the reads into MiXCR, producing one record per CDR3 protein. The sample carries roughly 56,000 distinct CDR3 sequences, about 21% recorded once. There are a few counts of this clonotype. Its antigen remains unknown. CDR1 is SGHTA, CDR2 FQGTGA, per germline. J was trimmed by 6 bases and V by 4 bases; bases with no gene match: 10. This CDR3 has 15 residues. The rearrangement links TRBV7-3 to TRBJ2-7; 9 bases align to TRBD1. Sequenced material: a population of CD138-negative cells sorted from bone marrow. The clonotype originates from a donor at least 40 years old with multiple myeloma. Here the CDR3 reads CASSSPGQGPREQYF. In DNA form, the CDR3 reads TGTGCCAGCAGCTCCCCGGGACAGGGACCTCGCGAGCAGTACTTC.